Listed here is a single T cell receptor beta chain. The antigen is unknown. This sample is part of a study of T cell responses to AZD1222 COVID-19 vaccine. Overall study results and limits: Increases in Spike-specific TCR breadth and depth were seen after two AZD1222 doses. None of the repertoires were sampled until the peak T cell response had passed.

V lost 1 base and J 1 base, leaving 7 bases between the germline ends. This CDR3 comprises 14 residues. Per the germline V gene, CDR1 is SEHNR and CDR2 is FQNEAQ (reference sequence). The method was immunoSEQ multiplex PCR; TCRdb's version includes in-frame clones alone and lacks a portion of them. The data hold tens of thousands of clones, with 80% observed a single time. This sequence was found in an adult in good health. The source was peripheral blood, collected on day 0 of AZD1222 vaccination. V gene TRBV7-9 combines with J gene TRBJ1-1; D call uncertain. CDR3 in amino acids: CASSLGVENTEAFF. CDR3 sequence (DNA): TGTGCCAGCAGCTTAGGGGTAGAGAACACTGAAGCTTTCTTT. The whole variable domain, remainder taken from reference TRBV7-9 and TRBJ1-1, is DTGVSQNPRHKITKRGQNVTFRCDPISEHNRLYWYRQTLGQGPEFLTYFQNEAQLEKSRLLSDRFSAERPKGSFSTLEIQRTEQGDSAMYLCASSLGVENTEAFFGQGTRLTVV.